This T cell receptor beta chain was documented in a study of Graves' ophthalmopathy and Graves' hyperthyroidism. The CDR3 totals 18 residues. CDR1 and CDR2 (germline): SGHAT, FQNNGV. The V segment lost 5 bases and the J segment 7 bases; nucleotides outside the gene matches: 16. The authors diagnosed from clinical symptoms, serum thyroxine, TRAb, thyroid ultrasound and orbital computed tomography. From RNA, the CDR3 regions of TCR beta chains were amplified and sequenced. The workflow started with a first-round RT-PCR run with HTBI primers and then moved on to a second-round multiplex PCR. TCRdb re-derived calls from the multiplex PCR reads in MiXCR, one entry per CDR3 protein. The sample gives fewer than 350,000 distinct CDR3 sequences, about a sixth of which show up once; about 12% is in the top ten. This clonotype was detected many times.

This chain connects TRBV11-2 to TRBJ2-2; 10 bases align to TRBD2. The sequence was obtained from an adult man with Graves' ophthalmopathy. The sample comprised peripheral blood. The DNA for the CDR3 is TGTGCCAGCAGCGGTGTTTGGGTAGCGGGAGGTGATCACGGGGAGCTGTTTTTT. It yields the protein CASSGVWVAGGDHGELFF.